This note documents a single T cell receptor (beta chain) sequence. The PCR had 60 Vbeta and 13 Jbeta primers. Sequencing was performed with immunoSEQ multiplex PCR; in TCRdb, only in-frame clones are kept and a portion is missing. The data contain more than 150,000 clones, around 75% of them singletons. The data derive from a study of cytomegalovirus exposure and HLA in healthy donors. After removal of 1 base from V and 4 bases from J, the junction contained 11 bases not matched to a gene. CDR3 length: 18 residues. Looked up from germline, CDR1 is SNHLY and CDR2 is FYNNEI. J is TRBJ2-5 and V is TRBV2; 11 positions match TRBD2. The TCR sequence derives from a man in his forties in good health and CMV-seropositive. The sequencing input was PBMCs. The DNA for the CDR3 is TGTGCCAGCAGTGAAGTAAGCTTGGCCGGGACTAGCGGAGAGACCCAGTACTTC. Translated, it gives CASSEVSLAGTSGETQYF.